These 29 T cell receptor beta chains were all obtained from the same sample, sequenced in a study of response to subunit inactivated influenza vaccine. Each CDR3 protein gets one entry after TCRdb re-called the RT-PCR reads with MiXCR. The sample contains approximately 300,000 distinct CDR3 sequences, about 20% of which appear only once. Material: PBMCs from blood, obtained less than 22 months after vaccination. The source is a man aged 45-69 years who received an inactivated influenza vaccine.

This clonotype was detected ten times or more. The chain uses TRBV12-3 or TRBV12-4 and TRBJ2-3; 10 bases line up with TRBD1. V trimming: 0 bases; J trimming: 3 bases; junction bases outside the gene matches: 6. This CDR3 is built from 17 residues. CDR3 in amino acids: CASSLALWDRGTDTQYF. Written as DNA, the CDR3 is TGTGCCAGCAGTTTAGCGCTCTGGGACAGGGGAACAGATACGCAGTATTTT.

This clonotype was recorded many times. The rearrangement uses TRBV5-1 and TRBJ1-4; unclear D gene. Trimming stripped 2 bases from V and 5 bases from J, with 13 bases between. The germline V gene encodes CDR1 SGHRS and CDR2 YFSETQ. The CDR3 contains 15 residues. The CDR3 nucleotides read TGCGCCAGCAGCTTCAACACCTTCAGGAATGAAAAACTGTTTTTT. Its translation is CASSFNTFRNEKLFF.

This clonotype was seen repeatedly, ten times or more. V usage is TRBV19 and J usage is TRBJ1-5; D is possibly TRBD1 (6 bases). V dropped 7 bases and J dropped 0 bases, with 13 bases sitting between them. Germline V gene lookup returns CDR1 LNHDA and CDR2 SQIVND (reference sequence). The CDR3 runs 15 residues. CDR3 protein: CASIQGPLSNQPQHF. Here the CDR3 DNA reads TGTGCCAGTATACAGGGACCCCTTAGCAATCAGCCCCAGCATTTT. Using reference TRBV19 and TRBJ1-5 for the parts outside the CDR3, the full variable domain is DGGITQSPKYLFRKEGQNVTLSCEQNLNHDAMYWYRQDPGQGLRLIYYSQIVNDFQKGDIAEGYSVSREKKESFPLTVTSAQKNPTAFYLCASIQGPLSNQPQHFGDGTRLSIL.

This clonotype was observed a few times. The chain recombines TRBV28 with TRBJ1-2, with 8 bases matching TRBD1. Germline lookup yields CDR1 MDHEN and CDR2 SYDVKM. Losses at the gene ends were 10 bases for V and 5 bases for J; bases not matched to a gene: 12. This CDR3 has 14 amino acids. The CDR3 is CAIKPTGTGYGYTF. The CDR3 coding sequence is TGTGCCATCAAACCCACCGGGACAGGATATGGCTACACCTTC.

This clonotype was seen ten or more times. The chain recombines TRBV10-1 with TRBJ1-5, with a possible D match to TRBD1 (6 bases). With 1 base removed from V and 1 base from J, the gap between germline ends came to 20 bases. The CDR3 extends over 19 amino acids. Germline assignment: CDR1 WNHNN and CDR2 SYGVQD (reference sequence). CDR3: CASSEYRVGAGGSNQPQHF. CDR3 sequence (DNA): TGCGCCAGCAGTGAGTACAGGGTGGGGGCCGGGGGAAGCAATCAGCCCCAGCATTTT.

This chain uses TRBV2 with TRBJ1-2, with D tentatively TRBD1 (5 bases). Looked up from germline, CDR1 is SNHLY and CDR2 is FYNNEI. This CDR3 comprises 13 residues. With 2 bases removed from V and 9 bases from J, the gap between germline ends came to 13 bases. The CDR3 DNA reads as TGTGCCAGCAGTGAACCGGCAGGGTCAAGCTACACCTTC. It translates to CASSEPAGSSYTF.

This clonotype occurred a few times. J is TRBJ1-2 and V is TRBV7-8, with 11 bases lining up with TRBD1. Per the germline V gene, CDR1 is SGHVS and CDR2 is FQNEAQ. CDR3 length: 15 amino acids. J lost 6 bases, V lost 4 bases, and 7 bases had no gene match. CDR3 loop: CASSSYQGQGDGYTF. Written as DNA, the CDR3 is TGTGCCAGCAGCTCTTACCAGGGACAGGGGGATGGCTACACCTTC.

The sample holds a few counts of this clonotype. The chain links TRBV6-2 or TRBV6-3 to TRBJ1-1; the D is unclear. Trimming stripped 3 bases from V and 6 bases from J, with 11 bases between. The CDR3 runs 13 residues. From germline, CDR1 is MNHEY and CDR2 SVGEGT. The CDR3 spells CASSYRYGPEAFF. CDR3 coding DNA: TGTGCCAGCAGTTATAGGTACGGACCTGAAGCTTTCTTT.

The table lists this clonotype with a few counts. The chain employs TRBV19 and TRBJ1-2, with D unresolved. This CDR3 contains 14 residues. The germline gives CDR1 LNHDA, CDR2 SQIVND (reference sequence). V gave up 4 bases and J gave up 4 bases, with 13 bases separating them. The CDR3 DNA sequence: TGTGCCAGTAGTACCCGCTCGTCCGCCTATGGCTACACCTTC. It translates to CASSTRSSAYGYTF.

The chain joins TRBV7-9 to TRBJ1-1, with D perhaps matching TRBD1 (6 bases). The CDR3 spans 17 residues. Trimming removed 1 base from V and 6 bases from J, with 21 bases in between. Germline V CDR1 and CDR2: SEHNR, FQNEAQ (reference sequence). The CDR3 DNA sequence: TGTGCCAGCAGCTTAGAAAGGTCCTACAGGGAGGTACCTGAAGCTTTCTTT. The encoded protein is CASSLERSYREVPEAFF.

This clonotype showed up just a few times. The rearrangement links TRBV11-2 to TRBJ2-2; tentative D call: TRBD1 (6 bases). CDR1 and CDR2 (germline): SGHAT, FQNNGV. This CDR3 spans 14 amino acids. Trimming pared 6 bases from V and 4 bases from J, leaving 12 bases between. The CDR3 region has the DNA TGTGCCAGCAGAACAGGGCGCGTCACCGGGGAGCTGTTTTTT. It is translated as CASRTGRVTGELFF.

This clonotype was observed many times. The J gene is TRBJ2-3, the V gene TRBV29-1; 9 bases match TRBD2. Losses at the gene ends were 7 bases for V and 0 bases for J; bases not matched to a gene: 11. Germline CDR1 reads SQVTM; CDR2 reads ANQGSEA. CDR3 length: 16 residues. CDR3 sequence: CSARRGSGGSTDTQYF. DNA of the CDR3: TGCAGCGCCCGGCGGGGTAGCGGGGGCAGCACAGATACGCAGTATTTT.

The chain combines TRBV6-5 with TRBJ2-5; the D gene is possibly TRBD2 (6 bases). Trimming stripped 0 bases from V and 5 bases from J, with 16 bases between. CDR1 is MNHEY and CDR2 is SVGAGI in the germline V gene. The CDR3 has 16 amino acids. CDR3 in DNA: TGTGCCAGCAGTTACTCGAGACTAGTCTTGTACGAGACCCAGTACTTC. Protein sequence: CASSYSRLVLYETQYF.

This clonotype was recorded a few times. This chain connects TRBV4-3 to TRBJ1-5; no clear D gene. This CDR3 comprises 15 residues. Germline CDR1 is LGHNA and CDR2 is YSLEER. With 0 bases removed from V and 9 bases from J, the gap between germline ends came to 15 bases. The CDR3 protein is CASSQDREGWRPQHF. The DNA for the CDR3 is TGCGCCAGCAGCCAAGATAGGGAGGGTTGGCGGCCCCAGCATTTT.

The chain carries TRBV20-1 and TRBJ1-5, with D possibly being TRBD1 (5 bases). Trimming shortened V by 3 bases and J by 2 bases, and 20 bases separated the two germline ends. There are 17 residues in the CDR3. CDR1 DFQATT and CDR2 SNEGSKA come from the germline V gene (reference sequence). The CDR3 loop reads CSASQAGKVVGNQPQHF. The CDR3 DNA is TGCAGTGCTAGTCAGGCAGGGAAGGTTGTCGGCAATCAGCCCCAGCATTTT.

This clonotype has only a few counts. The chain joins TRBV20-1 to TRBJ1-2; D possibly corresponds to TRBD1 (6 bases). Deletions cut 5 bases from V and 4 bases from J, with 14 bases between. From germline, CDR1 is DFQATT and CDR2 SNEGSKA (reference sequence). This CDR3 region has 13 residues. CDR3 amino acids: CSAYRDGFYGYTF. For the CDR3, the DNA is TGCAGTGCTTACAGGGACGGATTCTATGGCTACACCTTC.

This clonotype was observed at least ten times. The genes are TRBV2 and TRBJ1-1, with a possible D match to TRBD1 (5 bases). Germline loops: CDR1 SNHLY, CDR2 FYNNEI. Trimming removed 4 bases at V and 3 bases at J, with 12 bases between. This CDR3 spans 14 amino acids. CDR3 DNA sequence: TGTGCCAGCAGTGTCCTGGTAGGGGACACTGAAGCTTTCTTT. The encoded protein is CASSVLVGDTEAFF.

This clonotype was seen a handful of times. The J gene is TRBJ1-6, the V gene TRBV28, with D uncertain. CDR3 length: 15 residues. Trimming took off 4 bases at V and 8 bases at J, with 15 bases between the two ends. In germline, CDR1 is MDHEN, CDR2 SYDVKM. CDR3: CASSSPGNSDSPLHF. The CDR3 nucleotides are TGTGCCAGCAGTTCGCCCGGAAATTCGGATTCACCCCTCCACTTT.

The chain recombines TRBV19 with TRBJ1-1, with D unresolved. Germline V gene data show CDR1 as LNHDA and CDR2 as SQIVND (reference sequence). The CDR3 consists of 14 residues. Deletions cut 6 bases from V and 1 base from J, with 12 bases between. DNA of the CDR3: TGTGCCAGTAGATCTCTTGGGAGGAACACTGAAGCTTTCTTT. As protein: CASRSLGRNTEAFF.

This clonotype was seen a few times. The V gene is TRBV7-8, the J gene TRBJ1-4, with D uncertain. V lost 0 bases, J lost 7 bases, and 15 bases lay in between. Germline values: CDR1 SGHVS, CDR2 FQNEAQ. The CDR3 sequence is 16 residues long. The CDR3 protein is CASSLARGSSGEKLFF. In nucleotides, the CDR3 is TGTGCCAGCAGCTTAGCGCGCGGCAGCTCGGGTGAAAAACTGTTTTTT. Together with reference TRBV7-8 and TRBJ1-4, the CDR3 gives the full variable domain: GAGVSQSPRYKVAKRGQDVALRCDPISGHVSLFWYQQALGQGPEFLTYFQNEAQLDKSGLPSDRFFAERPEGSVSTLKIQRTQQEDSAVYLCASSLARGSSGEKLFFGSGTQLSVL.

V gene TRBV5-1 combines with J gene TRBJ2-5; a weak D match, TRBD1 (5 bases). Germline V CDR1 and CDR2: SGHRS, YFSETQ. Trimming cost V 3 bases and J 5 bases, with 20 bases left between them. The CDR3 is made up of 16 amino acids. The CDR3 spells CASSSRLTGVRETQYF. The CDR3 region has the DNA TGCGCCAGCAGCTCGAGACTTACAGGCGTACGGGAGACCCAGTACTTC.

This clonotype occurred a few times. This chain links TRBV6-2 or TRBV6-3 with TRBJ2-1, with D maybe TRBD2 (7 bases). This CDR3 is 13 amino acids long. Germline-derived CDR1 and CDR2 are MNHEY and SVGEGT. Trimming removed 6 bases at V and 4 bases at J, with 10 bases between. In DNA, the CDR3 is TGTGCCAGCAGCGGGGGGCGTTACAATGAGCAGTTCTTC. This codes for CASSGGRYNEQFF.

This clonotype was counted a few times. The genes are TRBV6-5 and TRBJ1-4; D unclear. The V end lost 2 bases, the J end lost 11 bases, and 15 bases lay between the germline ends. The germline CDR1 and CDR2 sequences are MNHEY and SVGAGI. This CDR3 is built from 14 residues. In DNA form, the CDR3 reads TGTGCCAGCAGTTACGGCGGCGGCGTAAGGAAACTGTTTTTT. It encodes CASSYGGGVRKLFF.

This clonotype appeared a few times. This chain joins TRBV7-9 and TRBJ2-7; D not certain. Germline V lookup: CDR1 SEHNR, CDR2 FQNEAQ (reference sequence). CDR3 length: 14 amino acids. V lost 4 bases to trimming and J lost 1 base, with 11 bases between them. CDR3 protein: CASSYNTVSYEQYF. DNA of the CDR3: TGTGCCAGCAGCTACAATACAGTTTCCTACGAGCAGTACTTC.

This rearrangement joins TRBV28 to TRBJ2-1, with D perhaps assigned TRBD1 or TRBD2 (5 bases each). This CDR3 spans 12 amino acids. Germline CDR1 reads MDHEN; CDR2 reads SYDVKM. The V gene lost 6 bases and the J gene lost 6 bases, with 9 bases spanning the gap. This CDR3 reads CASRGEPNEQFF. The DNA for the CDR3 is TGTGCCAGCAGGGGGGAGCCCAATGAGCAGTTCTTC.

A remark on this clonotype: At one of its ends the junction is not consistent with the germline gene, which may arise from a read error. The chain recombines TRBV4-1 with TRBJ2-5, with TRBD2 matching 10 bases. Germline assignment: CDR1 MGHRA and CDR2 YSYEKL. This CDR3 comprises 18 residues. CDR3: CASSEERWLAGDQETQYF. CDR3 coding DNA: TGCGCCAGCAGCGAAGAAAGATGGCTAGCGGGGGACCAAGAGACCCAGTACTTC.

The V and J genes are TRBV5-5 and TRBJ1-1; a possible D gene is TRBD1 (6 bases). Germline CDR1 SGHKS, CDR2 YYEKEE (reference sequence). The CDR3 is 14 residues long. V was pared by 0 bases and J by 5 bases, with 11 bases between. CDR3 bases: TGTGCCAGCAGCTTGGAGGTCAGGGGAACTGAAGCTTTCTTT. This gives the protein CASSLEVRGTEAFF.

This clonotype appeared a few times. The V gene is TRBV24-1, the J gene TRBJ1-2; unclear D gene. This CDR3 region has 13 residues. From germline, CDR1 is KGHDR and CDR2 SFDVKD. The V gene lost 3 bases and the J gene lost 3 bases, with 7 bases spanning the gap. CDR3 protein: CATSDGNDYGYTF. The CDR3 region has the DNA TGTGCCACCAGTGATGGGAACGACTATGGCTACACCTTC.

This clonotype was picked up a small number of times. The chain recombines TRBV7-9 with TRBJ1-5, with no clear D. This CDR3 is 16 amino acids long. V was cut by 5 bases and J by 2 bases, with 16 bases left in between. Germline V gives CDR1 SEHNR, CDR2 FQNEAQ (reference sequence). The CDR3 sequence is CASSGDTTRGNQPQHF. The CDR3, as DNA: TGTGCCAGCAGCGGCGACACCACTCGGGGCAATCAGCCCCAGCATTTT.